This T cell receptor (beta chain) was retrieved from a study of T cell repertoires in ileal Crohn's disease. Study information: Every patient was operated on for stricturing (about 60%) or penetrating (approximately 40%) complications. The M6 sample came from neoterminal ileum during colonoscopy after surgery.

Notes on the study in general: Active smokers at surgery had more clonal expansions than non-smokers.

Produced via immunoSEQ multiplex PCR; TCRdb's table is partial and in-frame only. The sample includes 55,000 to 65,000 clones, roughly nine tenths seen only once; the top ten take roughly 2%. Remarks on this clone: The target antigen is unknown.

Trimming took 2 bases from V and 8 from J, leaving 12 bases between them. Germline lookup yields CDR1 SGHTA and CDR2 FQGNSA. The CDR3 contains 14 residues. Time point described: neoterminal ileum biopsy at postoperative endoscopy, about 6 months after surgery. V and J are TRBV7-2 and TRBJ1-4; perhaps TRBD1 as D (5 bases). Sequencing input: ileal tissue. The receptor was isolated from an adult with Crohn's disease. This CDR3 is CASSLKSGNEKLFF. Here the CDR3 DNA reads TGTGCCAGCAGCTTAAAGTCAGGGAACGAAAAACTGTTTTTT.